Each of the 31 T cell receptor beta chains below was sequenced from the same sample in a study of cytomegalovirus exposure and HLA in healthy donors. 13 Jbeta primers and 60 Vbeta primers were used for the PCR. The table came from immunoSEQ multiplex PCR; TCRdb's copy has only in-frame clones and leaves some out. The sample lists about 130,000 clones, around 70% seen once, with around 1.9% in the top ten. The specimen sequenced was PBMCs. The receptors were gathered from a woman aged 60 to 75 in good health and CMV-seropositive.

The chain combines TRBV28 with TRBJ1-5, with 9 nucleotides matching TRBD1. The germline V gene has CDR1 MDHEN and CDR2 SYDVKM. J was trimmed by 6 bases and V by 6 bases; bases with no gene match: 18. The CDR3 totals 18 residues. CDR3: CASRSPVAGQGGTQPQHF. The CDR3 coding sequence is TGTGCCAGCAGATCCCCAGTTGCGGGACAGGGAGGAACTCAGCCCCAGCATTTT.

A single count supports this clone. The J gene is TRBJ2-6, the V gene TRBV28, with D possibly being TRBD1 (5 bases). The CDR3 sequence is 15 residues long. Germline V CDR1 and CDR2: MDHEN, SYDVKM. V lost 6 bases and J 0 bases, leaving 9 bases between the germline ends. In DNA, the CDR3 is TGTGCCAGCAGGACAGCCTACTCTGGGGCCAACGTCCTGACTTTC. Translating it yields CASRTAYSGANVLTF. Full variable domain (rest looked up from reference TRBV28 and TRBJ2-6): DVKVTQSSRYLVKRTGEKVFLECVQDMDHENMFWYRQDPGLGLRLIYFSYDVKMKEKGDIPEGYSVSREKKERFSLILESASTNQTSMYLCASRTAYSGANVLTFGAGSRLTVL.

CDR3 protein: CASAQEETQYF. The CDR3 DNA reads TGTGCCAGCGCCCAGGAAGAGACCCAGTACTTC. The V call is TRBV7-9, the J call TRBJ2-5; D is unresolved. V gave up 8 bases and J gave up 3 bases, with 7 bases separating them. Germline V lookup: CDR1 SEHNR, CDR2 FQNEAQ (reference sequence). The CDR3 loop spans 11 amino acids.

This clone has a handful of counts. V gene TRBV7-9 combines with J gene TRBJ1-2, with TRBD1 matching 7 bases. Germline V gene data show CDR1 as SEHNR and CDR2 as FQNEAQ (reference sequence). The CDR3 is 14 amino acids. The junction had 9 bases not matched to a gene; V was cut back by 3 bases and J by 8 bases. The CDR3 loop is CASSFTDRIKGYTF. The DNA for the CDR3 is TGTGCCAGCAGCTTTACGGACAGGATTAAAGGCTACACCTTC.

The chain recombines TRBV14 with TRBJ2-1, with D maybe TRBD2 (7 bases). Germline V CDR1 and CDR2: SGHDN, FVKESK. The CDR3 runs 14 residues. V gave up 1 base and J gave up 6 bases, with 10 bases separating them. The CDR3 reads CASSQVGGVNEQFF. Here the CDR3 DNA reads TGTGCCAGCAGCCAAGTAGGGGGGGTCAATGAGCAGTTCTTC.

This clone was seen more than once but under ten times. The rearrangement links TRBV19 to TRBJ2-5, with TRBD1 matching over 8 bases. Germline CDR1 LNHDA, CDR2 SQIVND (reference sequence). Losses at the gene ends were 5 bases for V and 5 bases for J; bases not matched to a gene: 13. CDR3 size: 16 residues. CDR3 in amino acids: CASSSNRGERAETQYF. The CDR3 nucleotides are TGTGCCAGTAGTTCCAACAGGGGGGAGAGGGCTGAGACCCAGTACTTC.

The chain combines TRBV20-1 with TRBJ2-1; D unresolved. Trimming removed 2 bases at V and 7 bases at J, with 6 bases between. Germline assignment: CDR1 DFQATT and CDR2 SNEGSKA (reference sequence). The CDR3 is made up of 11 amino acids. The CDR3 region is CSARTLNEQFF. In DNA form, the CDR3 reads TGCAGTGCTAGAACTTTGAATGAGCAGTTCTTC.

The genes are TRBV6-6 and TRBJ1-2; 8 positions match TRBD1. The CDR3 consists of 14 residues. V lost 2 bases and J lost 6; bases outside the gene matches: 5. Germline lookup yields CDR1 MNHNY and CDR2 SVGAGI (reference sequence). The CDR3 DNA reads TGTGCCAGCAGTTACCCCCAGGGGGCGGATGGCTACACCTTC. Translation: CASSYPQGADGYTF.

V gene TRBV19 combines with J gene TRBJ1-1; D perhaps matches TRBD1 (6 bases). The CDR3 is 14 amino acids. Trimming removed 5 bases from V and 7 bases from J, with 17 bases in between. The germline V gene has CDR1 LNHDA and CDR2 SQIVND (reference sequence). The CDR3 here is CASSPLHRVSEAFF. In nucleotides, the CDR3 is TGTGCCAGTAGTCCCCTGCACAGGGTGAGTGAAGCTTTCTTT. Looking up the rest from reference TRBV19 and TRBJ1-1 gives the full variable domain: DGGITQSPKYLFRKEGQNVTLSCEQNLNHDAMYWYRQDPGQGLRLIYYSQIVNDFQKGDIAEGYSVSREKKESFPLTVTSAQKNPTAFYLCASSPLHRVSEAFFGQGTRLTVV.

This chain's CDR3 is CASSYEAYNEQFF. The CDR3 DNA reads TGTGCCAGCAGTTACGAGGCCTACAATGAGCAGTTCTTC. The rearrangement links TRBV6-6 to TRBJ2-1; D remains ambiguous. There are 13 residues in the CDR3. Germline CDR1 MNHNY, CDR2 SVGAGI (reference sequence). The germline V and J ends were trimmed by 2 bases and 2 bases, with 4 bases remaining between them.

The rearrangement uses TRBV7-6 and TRBJ2-7, with D tentatively TRBD2 (7 bases). CDR1 is SGHVS and CDR2 is FNYEAQ in the germline V gene. CDR3 length: 15 residues. Trimming pared 1 base from V and 5 bases from J, leaving 15 bases between. The CDR3 reads CASSLVGGGPDEQYF. The CDR3 bases are TGTGCCAGCAGCTTAGTAGGGGGAGGGCCGGACGAGCAGTACTTC. The whole variable domain, remainder taken from reference TRBV7-6 and TRBJ2-7, is GAGVSQSPRYKVTKRGQDVALRCDPISGHVSLYWYRQALGQGPEFLTYFNYEAQQDKSGLPNDRFSAERPEGSISTLTIQRTEQRDSAMYRCASSLVGGGPDEQYFGPGTRLTVT.

This chain joins TRBV25-1 and TRBJ1-5; D remains ambiguous. This CDR3 has 14 residues. Trimming left V 6 bases short and J 6 bases short, with 15 bases between. Germline-derived CDR1 and CDR2 are MGHDK and SYGVNS. This CDR3 is CASRLPGAGQPQHF. The CDR3 DNA reads as TGTGCCAGCAGGCTCCCGGGCGCGGGTCAGCCCCAGCATTTT.

CDR3 protein: CASSLTGRNEQFF. CDR3 in DNA: TGTGCCAGCAGCCTCACAGGGCGCAATGAGCAGTTCTTC. This sequence joins TRBV5-6 and TRBJ2-1; a possible D gene is TRBD1 (6 bases). The CDR3 contains 13 residues. Trimming removed 4 bases at V and 6 bases at J, with 11 bases between. CDR1 and CDR2 from the germline V gene are SGHDT and YYEEEE.

The table lists this clone with a count of one. Additional DNA sequences in this sample encode the identical CDR3. The chain is built from TRBV5-1 and TRBJ1-1; TRBD1 is a possible D gene (6 bases). Germline assignment: CDR1 SGHRS and CDR2 YFSETQ. The V gene lost 4 bases and the J gene lost 1 base, with 11 bases spanning the gap. The CDR3 length is 14 residues. CDR3 protein: CASSPGQQNTEAFF. CDR3 in DNA: TGCGCCAGCAGCCCCGGACAGCAGAACACTGAAGCTTTCTTT.

The genes are TRBV28 and TRBJ2-1, with 7 bases that match TRBD1. Unmatched junction bases numbered 4, after V lost 2 bases and J lost 6 bases. This CDR3 has 14 residues. Looked up from germline, CDR1 is MDHEN and CDR2 is SYDVKM. CDR3 loop: CASSLDRVGNEQFF. The CDR3 region has the DNA TGTGCCAGCAGTTTAGACAGGGTGGGCAATGAGCAGTTCTTC.

There are a few counts of this clone. The rearrangement links TRBV5-6 to TRBJ1-5; D gene ambiguous. The CDR3 covers 14 residues. The germline V gene has CDR1 SGHDT and CDR2 YYEEEE. Deletions cut 2 bases from V and 4 bases from J, with 10 bases between. The CDR3 is CASSFAAENQPQHF. The CDR3 DNA reads TGTGCCAGCAGCTTCGCCGCGGAGAATCAGCCCCAGCATTTT.

A few counts support this clone. This chain connects TRBV2 to TRBJ2-5; D is possibly TRBD1 (5 bases). V was shortened by 3 bases and J by 4 bases, with 12 bases between the two germline ends. Germline CDR1 is SNHLY and CDR2 is FYNNEI. CDR3 length: 14 amino acids. CDR3 region: CASSDRQGGETQYF. The CDR3 DNA reads TGTGCCAGCAGTGATCGGCAGGGTGGAGAGACCCAGTACTTC.

The CDR3 reads CASSLATGQGNEKLFF. CDR3 nucleotides: TGCGCCAGCAGCTTGGCTACGGGACAGGGTAATGAAAAACTGTTTTTT. The chain couples TRBV5-1 to TRBJ1-4, with 9 positions matching TRBD1. Germline V gene sequence: CDR1 SGHRS, CDR2 YFSETQ. The V gene end was trimmed by 0 bases and the J gene end by 4 bases; junction bases not matched to a gene: 4. The CDR3 extends over 16 amino acids.

This chain links TRBV10-3 with TRBJ1-2; the match to TRBD1 covers 10 bases. This CDR3 region has 16 residues. Trimming at V came to 0 bases and at J to 2 bases, leaving 3 bases not matched to a gene. Germline V gene lookup returns CDR1 ENHRY and CDR2 SYGVKD. CDR3 nucleotides: TGTGCCATCAGTGAGTCTAGGGGACAGGGGAACTATGGCTACACCTTC. It is translated as CAISESRGQGNYGYTF.

V is TRBV28 and J is TRBJ1-2; D is unresolved. This CDR3 has 11 residues. The V gene lost 6 bases and the J gene lost 8 bases, with 10 bases spanning the gap. The germline gives CDR1 MDHEN, CDR2 SYDVKM. The CDR3 loop reads CASSHEVGYTF. The CDR3 DNA reads TGTGCCAGCAGCCATGAGGTCGGCTACACCTTC.

This clone was detected only a few times. The rearrangement uses TRBV10-3 and TRBJ1-1, with 9 bases matching TRBD1. The germline V gene encodes CDR1 ENHRY and CDR2 SYGVKD. V was pared by 6 bases and J by 1 base, with 0 bases of the junction left unmatched. CDR3 length equals 13 residues. CDR3 nucleotides: TGTGCCATCAGGACAGGGGGGAACACTGAAGCTTTCTTT. Its translation: CAIRTGGNTEAFF.

The chain uses TRBV30 and TRBJ2-5; 7 bases are shared with TRBD1. This CDR3 region has 13 residues. CDR1 is GTSNPN, CDR2 SVGIG, per germline (reference sequence). V gave up 4 bases and J gave up 6 bases; unmatched junction bases: 8. CDR3 in amino acids: CAWKGTVLQTQYF. The CDR3 bases are TGTGCCTGGAAGGGGACAGTATTGCAGACCCAGTACTTC.

The J gene is TRBJ1-4, the V gene TRBV7-9; D perhaps matches TRBD1 (6 bases). CDR3 length equals 16 residues. V gave up 5 bases and J gave up 4 bases, with 17 bases separating them. From germline, CDR1 is SEHNR and CDR2 FQNEAQ (reference sequence). The CDR3 bases are TGTGCCAGCAGCGCCTGGGGGGGAGGGGGTAATGAAAAACTGTTTTTT. Protein product: CASSAWGGGGNEKLFF.

The V call is TRBV18, the J call TRBJ1-5; 7 bases fit TRBD1. This CDR3 is 13 amino acids long. CDR1 and CDR2 from the germline V gene are KGHSH and LQKENI. V shed 5 bases and J 5 bases; nucleotides not matched to a gene: 3. CDR3 residues: CASSNDRDQPQHF. The CDR3 region has the DNA TGTGCCAGCTCAAACGACAGGGATCAGCCCCAGCATTTT.

The chain joins TRBV6-5 to TRBJ1-1, with TRBD1 as a possible D gene (5 bases). The CDR3 extends over 14 amino acids. V was clipped by 5 bases and J by 2 bases, with 12 bases between them. Looked up from germline, CDR1 is MNHEY and CDR2 is SVGAGI. In nucleotides, the CDR3 is TGTGCCAGCAGTGAAGAGCAGGGTAACACTGAAGCTTTCTTT. Translation: CASSEEQGNTEAFF.

This rearrangement joins TRBV28 to TRBJ2-3; 9 bases align to TRBD2. The germline V gene encodes CDR1 MDHEN and CDR2 SYDVKM. This CDR3 has 17 residues. Trimming cost V 7 bases and J 1 base; bases outside gene matches: 12. CDR3 region: CASIGREGYSGTDTQYF. The CDR3 DNA follows: TGTGCCAGCATCGGGCGGGAGGGGTATTCGGGCACAGATACGCAGTATTTT.

This clone was picked up one time. V and J are TRBV9 and TRBJ2-3; 13 positions agree with TRBD2. CDR1 is SGDLS and CDR2 is YYNGEE in the germline V gene. Trimming at V came to 3 bases and at J to 1 base, leaving 2 bases not matched to a gene. The CDR3 loop spans 16 amino acids. This CDR3 is CASSGTSGRGTDTQYF. In nucleotides, the CDR3 is TGTGCCAGCAGCGGAACTAGCGGGAGGGGCACAGATACGCAGTATTTT. Full variable domain (remainder filled in from reference TRBV9 and TRBJ2-3): DSGVTQTPKHLITATGQRVTLRCSPRSGDLSVYWYQQSLDQGLQFLIQYYNGEERAKGNILERFSAQQFPDLHSELNLSSLELGDSALYFCASSGTSGRGTDTQYFGPGTRLTVL.

The chain links TRBV29-1 to TRBJ2-3; 9 nucleotides agree with TRBD2. CDR3 length: 14 amino acids. V lost 3 bases to trimming and J lost 2 bases; unmatched junction nucleotides: 3. In germline, CDR1 is SQVTM, CDR2 ANQGSEA. CDR3: CSVDVAGVTDTQYF. As DNA, the CDR3 is TGCAGCGTTGACGTAGCGGGAGTCACAGATACGCAGTATTTT.

This sequence joins TRBV30 and TRBJ2-2, with TRBD1 identical over 7 bases. This CDR3 is built from 14 residues. Germline values: CDR1 GTSNPN, CDR2 SVGIG (reference sequence). J lost 0 bases, V lost 6 bases, and 4 bases had no gene match. CDR3 coding DNA: TGTGCCTGCCATGGGACAGCGAACACCGGGGAGCTGTTTTTT. Translation: CACHGTANTGELFF.

Only a few counts were recorded for this clone. The rearrangement joins TRBV5-1 to TRBJ2-1, with 12 bases fitting TRBD2. The CDR3 has 15 amino acids. V trimming: 3 bases; J trimming: 7 bases; junction bases outside the gene matches: 5. CDR1 is SGHRS, CDR2 YFSETQ, per germline. CDR3 in DNA: TGCGCCAGCAGCTCCACTAGCGGGAGGATGAATGAGCAGTTCTTC. The encoded protein is CASSSTSGRMNEQFF.

V usage is TRBV15 and J usage is TRBJ1-1; possibly TRBD1 for D (5 bases). Germline lookup yields CDR1 LNHNV and CDR2 YYDKDF (reference sequence). This CDR3 is 17 amino acids long. The V gene lost 0 bases and the J gene lost 3 bases, with 17 bases spanning the gap. DNA for the CDR3: TGTGCCACCAGCAGAGATCATGGGACTATCAGCCACACTGAAGCTTTCTTT. Its protein is CATSRDHGTISHTEAFF. Filled out from reference TRBV15 and TRBJ1-1, the complete variable domain reads DAMVIQNPRYQVTQFGKPVTLSCSQTLNHNVMYWYQQKSSQAPKLLFHYYDKDFNNEADTPDNFQSRRPNTSFCFLDIRSPGLGDTAMYLCATSRDHGTISHTEAFFGQGTRLTVV.